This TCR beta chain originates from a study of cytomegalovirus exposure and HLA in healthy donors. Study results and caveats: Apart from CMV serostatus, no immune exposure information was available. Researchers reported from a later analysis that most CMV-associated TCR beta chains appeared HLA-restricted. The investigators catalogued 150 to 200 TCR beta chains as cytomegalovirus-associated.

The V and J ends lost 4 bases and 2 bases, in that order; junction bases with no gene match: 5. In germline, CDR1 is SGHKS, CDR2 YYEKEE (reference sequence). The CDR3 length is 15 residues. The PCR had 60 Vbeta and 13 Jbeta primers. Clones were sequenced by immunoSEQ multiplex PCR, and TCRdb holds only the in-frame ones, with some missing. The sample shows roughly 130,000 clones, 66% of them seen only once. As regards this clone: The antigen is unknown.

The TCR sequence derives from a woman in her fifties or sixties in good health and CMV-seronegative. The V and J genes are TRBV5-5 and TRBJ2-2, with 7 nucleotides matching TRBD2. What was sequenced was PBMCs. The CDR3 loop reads CASSEKGLNTGELFF. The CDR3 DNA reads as TGTGCCAGCAGCGAAAAGGGACTAAACACCGGGGAGCTGTTTTTT.